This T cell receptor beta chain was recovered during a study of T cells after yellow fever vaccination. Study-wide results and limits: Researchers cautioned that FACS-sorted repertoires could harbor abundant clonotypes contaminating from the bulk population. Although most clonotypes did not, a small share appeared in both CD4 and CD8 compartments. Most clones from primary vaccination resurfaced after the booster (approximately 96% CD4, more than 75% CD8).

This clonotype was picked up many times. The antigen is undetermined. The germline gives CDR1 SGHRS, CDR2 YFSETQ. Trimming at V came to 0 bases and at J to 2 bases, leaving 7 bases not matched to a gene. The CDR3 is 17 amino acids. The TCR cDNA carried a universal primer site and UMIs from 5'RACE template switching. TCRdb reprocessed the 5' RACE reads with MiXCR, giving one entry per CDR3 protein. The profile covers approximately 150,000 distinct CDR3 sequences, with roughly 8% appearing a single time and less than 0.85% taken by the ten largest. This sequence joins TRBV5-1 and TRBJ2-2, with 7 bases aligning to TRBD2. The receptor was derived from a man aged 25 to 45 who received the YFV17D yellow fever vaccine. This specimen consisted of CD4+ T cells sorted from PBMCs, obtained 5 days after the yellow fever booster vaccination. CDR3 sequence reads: CASSLDRLAANTGELFF. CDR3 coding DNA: TGCGCCAGCAGCTTGGATCGACTAGCTGCTAACACCGGGGAGCTGTTTTTT.